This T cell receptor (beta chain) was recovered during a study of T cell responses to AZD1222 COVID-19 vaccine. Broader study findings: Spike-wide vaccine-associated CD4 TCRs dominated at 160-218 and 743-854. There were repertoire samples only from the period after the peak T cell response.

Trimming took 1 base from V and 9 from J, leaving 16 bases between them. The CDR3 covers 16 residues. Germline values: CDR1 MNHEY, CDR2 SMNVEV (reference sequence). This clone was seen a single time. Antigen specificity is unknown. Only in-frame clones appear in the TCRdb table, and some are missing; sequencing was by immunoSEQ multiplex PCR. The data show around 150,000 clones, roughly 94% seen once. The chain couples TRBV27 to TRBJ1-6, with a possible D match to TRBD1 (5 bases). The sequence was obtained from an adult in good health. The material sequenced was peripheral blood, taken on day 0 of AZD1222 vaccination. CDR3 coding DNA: TGTGCCAGCAGTTTATTAGGGCGGCAGGGTGGTTCACCCCTCCACTTT. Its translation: CASSLLGRQGGSPLHF.